One and the same sample provided the 23 T cell receptor beta chains below, sequenced in a study of blood T cells in healthy people across ages. A J-beta primer mix and a sample-barcoded 5' primer were used in a second PCR of roughly 6 to 11 cycles. TCRdb ran MiXCR on the 5' RACE reads and lists one entry per CDR3 protein. The sample includes around 940,000 distinct CDR3 sequences, roughly 51% seen only once; the top ten take around 21%. The specimen sequenced was blood. These TCRs come from a woman aged 55-70 years in good health.

This clonotype was picked up many times. The rearrangement joins TRBV29-1 to TRBJ2-1; 8 positions match TRBD2. Germline CDR1 SQVTM, CDR2 ANQGSEA. There are 15 residues in the CDR3. V gave up 0 bases and J gave up 6 bases; unmatched junction bases: 7. The CDR3 DNA is TGCAGCGTTGAAGATTGGAGCGGGAGTAGCAATGAGCAGTTCTTC. Translated, it gives CSVEDWSGSSNEQFF.

V gene TRBV13 combines with J gene TRBJ2-5; D ambiguous. This CDR3 comprises 13 residues. Germline V CDR1 and CDR2: PRHDT, FYEKMQ (reference sequence). V was shortened by 6 bases and J by 5 bases, with 13 bases between the two germline ends. The CDR3 bases are TGTGCCAGCAGTCCCGAGGACGAGGAGACCCAGTACTTC. It encodes CASSPEDEETQYF.

This clonotype occurred a few times. The chain carries TRBV6-1 and TRBJ2-4; 9 nucleotides match TRBD1. Gene TRBJ2-7 matches the end of the DNA better, so the J call may be wrong. Germline loops: CDR1 MNHNS, CDR2 SASEGT. The CDR3 runs to 14 residues. This CDR3 reads CASSETGQGGEQYF. DNA for the CDR3: TGTGCCAGCAGTGAAACGGGACAGGGTGGCGAGCAGTACTTC.

This clonotype was observed a few times. The rearrangement links TRBV29-1 to TRBJ2-1; 12 positions match TRBD2. Trimming removed 2 bases from V and 8 bases from J; junction bases left unmatched: 7. Germline assignment: CDR1 SQVTM and CDR2 ANQGSEA. The CDR3 is made up of 15 amino acids. The CDR3 DNA sequence: TGCAGCGTTGAAAGCGCTAGCGGGAGGGTCGATGAGCAGTTCTTC. Its protein is CSVESASGRVDEQFF.

The rearrangement joins TRBV15 to TRBJ2-5; perhaps TRBD2 as D (7 bases). The CDR3 loop spans 16 amino acids. The V gene lost 2 bases and the J gene lost 2 bases, with 15 bases spanning the gap. Germline loops: CDR1 LNHNV, CDR2 YYDKDF (reference sequence). CDR3 DNA sequence: TGTGCCACCAGCAGATTGGAGGGAGGGGGACAAGAGACCCAGTACTTC. Encoded protein: CATSRLEGGGQETQYF.

The chain carries TRBV2 and TRBJ2-5; possible D gene TRBD1, 5 bases. The V gene's germline CDR1 is SNHLY and CDR2 FYNNEI. V shed 4 bases and J shed 2 bases, with 8 bases lying between them. The CDR3 is 13 amino acids. The CDR3 reads CASSVRQQETQYF. In nucleotides, the CDR3 is TGTGCCAGCAGTGTTAGACAGCAAGAGACCCAGTACTTC.

This chain links TRBV18 with TRBJ2-7; TRBD1 matches 7 bases. The CDR3 runs to 16 residues. V gave up 5 bases and J gave up 7 bases; unmatched junction bases: 17. CDR1 and CDR2 from the germline V gene are KGHSH and LQKENI. The CDR3 coding sequence is TGTGCCAGCTCAACTGTTACAGGGGTAGTCAACGATGAGCAGTACTTC. Translated: CASSTVTGVVNDEQYF.

The chain couples TRBV12-3 or TRBV12-4 to TRBJ2-5; TRBD2 aligns across 10 bases. The CDR3 runs to 15 residues. V gave up 5 bases and J gave up 11 bases; unmatched junction bases: 14. The CDR3, as DNA: TGTGCCAGCAGTCAATCAGGACTAGCGGCCTACGGGCAGTACTTC. It specifies CASSQSGLAAYGQYF.

The chain links TRBV7-9 to TRBJ1-3, with D unresolved. This CDR3 has 17 amino acids. Trimming removed 3 bases at V and 0 bases at J, with 15 bases between. CDR1 is SEHNR and CDR2 is FQNEAQ in the germline V gene (reference sequence). The CDR3: CASSFFPWRNSGNTIYF. CDR3 DNA: TGTGCCAGCAGCTTCTTCCCTTGGAGGAACTCTGGAAACACCATATATTTT.

The rearrangement joins TRBV2 to TRBJ1-2; TRBD1 agrees at 7 bases. V was pared by 9 bases and J by 0 bases, with 10 bases of the junction left unmatched. The CDR3 is 15 residues long. In germline, CDR1 is SNHLY, CDR2 FYNNEI. CDR3 DNA sequence: TGTGCCAGTAAAGAAAGGGGGCCTCCTAACTATGGCTACACCTTC. Protein: CASKERGPPNYGYTF.

The rearrangement links TRBV20-1 to TRBJ2-1; D possibly matches TRBD1 or TRBD2 (5 bases each). CDR3 length: 16 residues. Germline CDR1 DFQATT, CDR2 SNEGSKA (reference sequence). The CDR3 DNA is TGCTGCAGTGCCATGTATCGACGGGGCCTCTACAATGAGCAGTTCTTC. This gives the protein CCSAMYRRGLYNEQFF.

The chain employs TRBV6-5 and TRBJ1-5, with a tentative D call TRBD1 (5 bases). The V end lost 4 bases, the J end lost 4 bases, and 17 bases lay between the germline ends. The length of the CDR3 is 16 residues. The germline CDR1 and CDR2 sequences are MNHEY and SVGAGI. The CDR3 sequence: CASSSSPGGWNQPQHF. For the CDR3, the DNA is TGTGCCAGCAGTTCCTCCCCCGGGGGATGGAATCAGCCCCAGCATTTT.

The J gene is TRBJ2-1, the V gene TRBV20-1; 12 bases are a match to TRBD2. The CDR3 runs to 17 residues. V lost 2 bases to trimming and J lost 0 bases; unmatched junction nucleotides: 5. The germline gives CDR1 DFQATT, CDR2 SNEGSKA (reference sequence). The CDR3 region is CSARNLAGGSSYNEQFF. The CDR3, as DNA: TGCAGTGCTAGAAACCTAGCGGGAGGGAGCTCCTACAATGAGCAGTTCTTC.

The chain uses TRBV21-1 and TRBJ2-7; TRBD2, the table's D call, was not compared with the DNA. TRBV21-1 is given as a pseudogene. This CDR3 has 14 residues. The CDR3 protein is CASSPLEGSYEQYF. In DNA form, the CDR3 reads TGTGCCAGCAGCCCTTTGGAGGGGTCCTACGAGCAGTACTTC.

The V gene is TRBV7-2, the J gene TRBJ1-2; D gene unclear. The ends were cut back, 2 bases at V and 1 base at J, with 5 bases in the middle. Germline CDR1 SGHTA, CDR2 FQGNSA. This CDR3 spans 13 amino acids. CDR3 coding DNA: TGTGCCAGCAGCTTACAAGATAACTATGGCTACACCTTC. Encoded protein: CASSLQDNYGYTF.

The gene calls are TRBV5-4 and TRBJ2-1; 12 nucleotides agree with TRBD2. Germline V gene sequence: CDR1 SGHNT, CDR2 YYREEE (reference sequence). The CDR3 has 16 residues. With V trimmed by 4 bases and J by 6 bases, 8 bases remained unmatched. The CDR3 loop is CASSPETSGRGNEQFF. CDR3 nucleotide sequence: TGTGCCAGCAGCCCCGAGACTAGCGGGAGAGGCAATGAGCAGTTCTTC.

This clonotype was observed a few times. V usage is TRBV29-1 and J usage is TRBJ2-3, with D possibly matching TRBD1 (6 bases). V was shortened by 4 bases and J by 0 bases, with 11 bases between the two germline ends. The CDR3 loop spans 14 amino acids. Germline values: CDR1 SQVTM, CDR2 ANQGSEA. CDR3 sequence (DNA): TGCAGCGTTGCAGGGGCCGCTAGCACAGATACGCAGTATTTT. Translated, it gives CSVAGAASTDTQYF.

The V gene is TRBV7-6, the J gene TRBJ2-5, with D perhaps being TRBD1 or TRBD2 (5 bases each). The germline V gene encodes CDR1 SGHVS and CDR2 FNYEAQ. The CDR3 runs to 16 residues. Trimming took off 9 bases at V and 5 bases at J, with 25 bases between the two ends. CDR3 sequence reads: CARSILPGRMGETQYF. The DNA of the CDR3 is TGTGCCAGATCTATCCTTCCGGGACGCATGGGGGAGACCCAGTACTTC.

The rearrangement links TRBV6-5 to TRBJ2-5; 7 bases are shared with TRBD1. The DNA end is more similar to TRBJ2-7, so the J call may be wrong. The length of the CDR3 is 16 residues. The V gene's germline CDR1 is MNHEY and CDR2 SVGAGI. The CDR3 sequence: CASSYSRGGKYHEQYF. In nucleotides, the CDR3 is TGTGCCAGCAGTTACTCGAGAGGGGGCAAATATCACGAGCAGTACTTC.

This clonotype has only a few counts. The chain couples TRBV7-8 to TRBJ2-3; 9 bases are a match to TRBD1. The CDR3 has 17 amino acids. The germline V gene has CDR1 SGHVS and CDR2 FQNEAQ. Trimming cost V 5 bases and J 0 bases; bases outside gene matches: 9. The CDR3 here is CASSAGQGIVSTDTQYF. For the CDR3, the DNA is TGTGCCAGCAGCGCGGGACAGGGTATCGTAAGCACAGATACGCAGTATTTT.

This clonotype was seen only a few times. The rearrangement links TRBV28 to TRBJ2-1; TRBD1 might be the D (5 bases). Trimming cost V 8 bases and J 3 bases, with 8 bases left between them. Looked up from germline, CDR1 is MDHEN and CDR2 is SYDVKM. The CDR3 has 12 amino acids. CDR3 nucleotides: TGTGCCAGCGCAGGGTTCTACAATGAGCAGTTCTTC. It is translated as CASAGFYNEQFF.

The chain recombines TRBV7-9 with TRBJ2-7; 7 bases align to TRBD2. The CDR3 totals 16 residues. Germline V gives CDR1 SEHNR, CDR2 FQNEAQ (reference sequence). V dropped 1 base and J dropped 4; count of bases not matched to a gene: 10. CDR3 sequence (DNA): TGTGCCAGCAGCTTAGGTGGCGGGAGACCTCCTTACGAGCAGTACTTC. It yields the protein CASSLGGGRPPYEQYF.

V is TRBV20-1 and J is TRBJ2-4; D possibly corresponds to TRBD1 (7 bases). The J call may be wrong; the DNA end is better matched by TRBJ2-7. Germline CDR1 and CDR2: DFQATT and SNEGSKA (reference sequence). The CDR3 length is 14 residues. The CDR3 protein is CSASLQGRTYEQYF. The CDR3, as DNA: TGCAGTGCTAGTTTACAGGGGAGGACCTACGAGCAGTACTTC.